This TCR beta chain was documented in a study of human T cells and chemical hapten exposure. This CDR3 region has 11 residues. Trimming took off 4 bases at V and 4 bases at J, with 8 bases between the two ends. Germline CDR1 and CDR2: DFQATT and SNEGSKA (reference sequence). Stated time point: pre-sensitization, week 0. Specified treatment: therapeutic diphenylcyclopropenone sensitization with weekly scalp DPC. Each CDR3 protein gets one entry after TCRdb re-called the RACE reads with MiXCR. The sample holds more than 250,000 distinct CDR3 sequences, about 9% seen once. Source: whole blood, taken in connection with sensitization to the hapten diphenylcyclopropenone (DPC). The source of this sequence is a woman in her thirties or forties with alopecia areata. Some clones in this sample may be carry-over from other donors' samples. The rearrangement joins TRBV20-1 to TRBJ2-7; D call uncertain. The CDR3 loop reads CSATGRYEQYF. The CDR3 nucleotides are TGCAGTGCTACCGGAAGGTACGAGCAGTACTTC.